Shown below are 20 T cell receptor beta chains from a single sample sequenced in a study of CD8 T cells in ankylosing spondylitis. The study's findings and limits: Among TCR beta sequences, a motif of under ten highly homologous variants appeared characteristic of ankylosing spondylitis blood.

From the 5' RACE reads, TCRdb called clonotypes with MiXCR, one entry per CDR3 protein. The table shows about 500,000 distinct CDR3 sequences, with 5.3% occurring only once. No antigen has been assigned to these receptors. Sequenced sample: blood, either unsorted or a sorted T cell fraction (not recorded which). These receptors were taken from a male donor with ankylosing spondylitis.

This clonotype was detected ten times or more. The chain is built from TRBV6-1 and TRBJ2-1, with D uncertain. The V end lost 6 bases, the J end lost 0 bases, and 9 bases lay between the germline ends. Germline-derived CDR1 and CDR2 are MNHNS and SASEGT. The CDR3 length is 14 residues. The CDR3 bases are TGTGCCAGCAGCCCGTTTGGCTCCTACAATGAGCAGTTCTTC. Translating gives CASSPFGSYNEQFF.

This clonotype showed up many times. The chain carries TRBV5-1 and TRBJ1-1; D may be TRBD1 (6 bases). Germline CDR1 is SGHRS and CDR2 is YFSETQ. The CDR3 covers 15 residues. Trimming shortened V by 4 bases and J by 1 base, and 14 bases separated the two germline ends. Written as DNA, the CDR3 is TGCGCCAGCAGCGTACAGGGTGCCGGGAACACTGAAGCTTTCTTT. Translating it yields CASSVQGAGNTEAFF.

There are many counts of this clonotype. This chain joins TRBV27 and TRBJ2-7, with unresolved D. Germline V gene data show CDR1 as MNHEY and CDR2 as SMNVEV (reference sequence). CDR3 size: 14 residues. V dropped 0 bases and J dropped 2 bases, with 8 bases sitting between them. This chain's CDR3 is CASSLSWQAYEQYF. CDR3 DNA sequence: TGTGCCAGCAGTTTATCGTGGCAGGCCTACGAGCAGTACTTC.

This clonotype has a count of ten or more. V gene TRBV29-1 combines with J gene TRBJ1-1; perhaps TRBD1 as D (5 bases). Trimming took 1 base from V and 2 from J, leaving 11 bases between them. The CDR3 consists of 14 residues. Germline V gene sequence: CDR1 SQVTM, CDR2 ANQGSEA. Here the CDR3 reads CSVEGLRGNTEAFF. Here the CDR3 DNA reads TGCAGCGTTGAAGGGCTTAGGGGTAACACTGAAGCTTTCTTT.

This clonotype was counted at least ten times. The chain uses TRBV7-8 and TRBJ2-1; possible D gene TRBD1, 6 bases. This CDR3 spans 15 amino acids. CDR1 is SGHVS, CDR2 FQNEAQ, per germline. The ends were cut back, 0 bases at V and 5 bases at J, with 11 bases in the middle. CDR3 protein: CASSLAGTFNNEQFF. DNA of the CDR3: TGTGCCAGCAGCTTAGCTGGGACATTCAACAATGAGCAGTTCTTC.

This clonotype occurred many times. The chain is built from TRBV10-1 and TRBJ2-2, with a tentative D call TRBD2 (5 bases). V was pared by 8 bases and J by 1 base, with 8 bases between. Germline CDR1 is WNHNN and CDR2 is SYGVQD (reference sequence). The CDR3 extends over 13 amino acids. For the CDR3, the DNA is TGCGCCAGCGGGGAGATGAACACCGGGGAGCTGTTTTTT. It yields the protein CASGEMNTGELFF.

Ten or more counts support this clonotype. The chain employs TRBV10-3 and TRBJ1-2; no definite D call. V dropped 3 bases and J dropped 5 bases, with 7 bases sitting between them. CDR1 and CDR2 (germline): ENHRY, SYGVKD. This CDR3 has 12 amino acids. The CDR3 reads CAISDSQYGYTF. The CDR3 DNA reads as TGTGCCATCAGTGATTCCCAGTATGGCTACACCTTC.

This clonotype was seen repeatedly, ten times or more. The chain has TRBV15 and TRBJ2-1; 7 nucleotides agree with TRBD2. V lost 6 bases to trimming and J lost 2 bases; unmatched junction nucleotides: 4. CDR1 LNHNV and CDR2 YYDKDF come from the germline V gene (reference sequence). The CDR3 is made up of 14 amino acids. The chain's CDR3 is CATRGRAPYNEQFF. CDR3 in DNA: TGTGCCACCAGGGGGAGGGCCCCCTACAATGAGCAGTTCTTC.

This clonotype has at least ten counts. The chain combines TRBV11-2 with TRBJ1-2, with D perhaps TRBD1 (6 bases). CDR3 size: 14 residues. V lost 2 bases and J 1 base, leaving 8 bases between the germline ends. The germline CDR1 and CDR2 sequences are SGHAT and FQNNGV. The CDR3 here is CASSLSRGNYGYTF. The DNA of the CDR3 is TGTGCCAGCAGCTTATCCAGGGGTAACTATGGCTACACCTTC.

This clonotype has a count of ten or more. This sequence joins TRBV24-1 and TRBJ1-5; the D is unclear. CDR3 length: 13 residues. Germline-derived CDR1 and CDR2 are KGHDR and SFDVKD. Trimming removed 1 base at V and 5 bases at J, with 5 bases between. CDR3 amino acids: CATSDFPDQPQHF. The CDR3 DNA reads TGTGCCACCAGTGATTTCCCTGATCAGCCCCAGCATTTT.

This clonotype came up many times. Relative to the germline gene, one junction end is altered; a read error may explain this. The CDR3 sequence is CASSQDSTQPQHF. The CDR3 DNA sequence: TGTGCCAGCAGTCAAGACAGTACCCAGCCCCAGCATTTT. The V and J genes are TRBV3-1 and TRBJ1-5, with D perhaps TRBD1 (5 bases). The germline V gene encodes CDR1 LGHDT and CDR2 YNNKEL (reference sequence). The CDR3 has 13 amino acids.

This clonotype was counted at least ten times. The gene calls are TRBV6-4 and TRBJ1-2; D not resolved. Between the trimmed V and J ends, which lost 6 bases and 4 bases, there was a span of 12 bases. CDR1 is MRHNA, CDR2 SNTAGT, per germline. CDR3 size: 13 residues. The CDR3 is CASRERDGYGYTF. DNA of the CDR3: TGTGCCAGCAGGGAGAGGGATGGCTATGGCTACACCTTC.

The sample holds many counts of this clonotype. This sequence joins TRBV20-1 and TRBJ2-3; TRBD1 is a possible D gene (7 bases). Germline V gives CDR1 DFQATT, CDR2 SNEGSKA (reference sequence). The CDR3 covers 14 residues. V lost 7 bases and J 2 bases, leaving 16 bases between the germline ends. The CDR3: CSVIRGEITDTQYF. The CDR3, as DNA: TGCAGTGTAATCAGGGGGGAAATCACAGATACGCAGTATTTT.

There are many counts of this clonotype. V usage is TRBV5-1 and J usage is TRBJ2-5, with TRBD1 matching over 7 bases. The CDR3 loop spans 14 amino acids. The germline V gene has CDR1 SGHRS and CDR2 YFSETQ. Trimming at V came to 0 bases and at J to 3 bases, leaving 2 bases not matched to a gene. CDR3 in DNA: TGCGCCAGCAGCTTGGCCGGGACAGAAGAGACCCAGTACTTC. Protein: CASSLAGTEETQYF.

This clonotype was seen at least ten times. The J gene is TRBJ2-1, the V gene TRBV20-1, with 7 bases aligning to TRBD2. V gave up 8 bases and J gave up 3 bases; unmatched junction bases: 4. The CDR3 totals 12 residues. Germline V gives CDR1 DFQATT, CDR2 SNEGSKA (reference sequence). The DNA of the CDR3 is TGCAGTTCATGGGAGGGCTACAATGAGCAGTTCTTC. Amino acids: CSSWEGYNEQFF.

This clonotype showed up many times. CDR3 bases: TGCGCCAGCCCTAGCAGGACACGTATGGGCGAGCAGTACTTC. It yields the protein CASPSRTRMGEQYF. V gene TRBV5-1 combines with J gene TRBJ2-7, with D perhaps matching TRBD1 or TRBD2 (5 bases each). Germline CDR1 reads SGHRS; CDR2 reads YFSETQ. Trimming pared 7 bases from V and 6 bases from J, leaving 20 bases between. The CDR3 consists of 14 residues. Together with reference TRBV5-1 and TRBJ2-7, the CDR3 gives the full variable domain: KAGVTQTPRYLIKTRGQQVTLSCSPISGHRSVSWYQQTPGQGLQFLFEYFSETQRNKGNFPGRFSGRQFSNSRSEMNVSTLELGDSALYLCASPSRTRMGEQYFGPGTRLTVT.

This clonotype was seen repeatedly, ten times or more. The CDR3 DNA is TGTGCCATCCGAGGGGGGCTCTATGGCTACACCTTC. Protein sequence: CAIRGGLYGYTF. The genes are TRBV10-3 and TRBJ1-2, with D maybe TRBD1 (6 bases). The V end lost 8 bases, the J end lost 4 bases, and 11 bases lay between the germline ends. The CDR3 runs to 12 residues. Germline V gene lookup returns CDR1 ENHRY and CDR2 SYGVKD.

This clonotype was observed a few times. V and J are TRBV5-1 and TRBJ2-7, with D perhaps matching TRBD1 (6 bases). Per germline, CDR1 SGHRS and CDR2 YFSETQ. CDR3 length equals 14 residues. Deletions cut 0 bases from V and 6 bases from J, with 13 bases between. The CDR3 nucleotides are TGCGCCAGCAGCTTGGCCGGGACACAAGTCGAGCAGTACTTC. Protein: CASSLAGTQVEQYF.

This chain joins TRBV11-3 and TRBJ2-2; no clear D gene. The CDR3 loop spans 15 amino acids. Between the trimmed V and J ends, which lost 4 bases and 2 bases, there was a span of 11 bases. The germline gives CDR1 SGHNT, CDR2 YENEEA. The CDR3 DNA sequence: TGTGCCAGCAGCTCAATATGGCAAAACACCGGGGAGCTGTTTTTT. Its protein is CASSSIWQNTGELFF.

Only a few counts were recorded for this clonotype. The gene calls are TRBV5-1 and TRBJ2-5; no reliable D call. From germline, CDR1 is SGHRS and CDR2 YFSETQ. V lost 0 bases and J 5 bases, leaving 14 bases between the germline ends. This CDR3 contains 15 residues. The CDR3, as DNA: TGCGCCAGCAGCTTGGCCTCTAGAGGTACGGAGACCCAGTACTTC. It specifies CASSLASRGTETQYF.